This TCR beta chain stems from a study of Graves' ophthalmopathy and Graves' hyperthyroidism. Whole-study findings and limits: It was with 70.59% sensitivity and approximately 72% specificity that the model predicted ophthalmopathy progression.

Using RNA transcripts, the TCR beta CDR3 regions were amplified. Second-round multiplex PCR came after a first-round RT-PCR that employed HTBI primers. In TCRdb, the multiplex PCR reads were re-called with MiXCR into one record per CDR3 protein. The sample contains 200,000 to 250,000 distinct CDR3 sequences, just under 30% of which appear only once. A note on this clonotype: Antigen specificity is unknown.

A duration under 3 months, NOSPECS ≥4, CAS ≥3 and moderate-to-severe activity characterized the donors with ophthalmopathy. What supplied the PBMCs was roughly 10 ml of fresh peripheral blood. Looked up from germline, CDR1 is MDHEN and CDR2 is SYDVKM. The CDR3 loop spans 10 amino acids. With 8 bases removed from V and 2 bases from J, the gap between germline ends came to 4 bases. This TCR was sampled from a man aged 45-65 years with Graves' ophthalmopathy. The chain uses TRBV28 and TRBJ2-7; D not certain. The sample taken for sequencing was peripheral blood. The CDR3 loop is CASGTYEQYF. In DNA, the CDR3 is TGTGCCAGCGGAACCTACGAGCAGTACTTC.